These T cell receptor beta chains were read from a single sample in a study of blood T cells in healthy people across ages. TCRdb re-derived calls from the 5' RACE reads in MiXCR, one entry per CDR3 protein. The repertoire holds over 950,000 distinct CDR3 sequences, with 51% as singletons. Sequenced: blood. Receptors originate from a woman aged 55-75 years in good health. Each CDR3 is given with its conserved first and last residue. Each record gives: CDR3 length, V gene, D gene, J gene, clone size, CDR3 DNA, CDR3 protein. D genes are given only for firm matches. A clone size is listed for some rows: how often the clone was seen (once, few, many), or a class if it is expanded.

CDR3 length: 19; V gene: TRBV7-9; D gene: TRBD1; J gene: TRBJ1-5; clone size: few; CDR3 DNA: TGTGCCAGCAGCCCGGGCTCTGGACAGGTTATTCCTAGCAATCAGCCCCAGCATTTT; CDR3 protein: CASSPGSGQVIPSNQPQHF
CDR3 length: 17; V gene: TRBV7-2; D gene: NA; J gene: TRBJ1-1; clone size: once; CDR3 DNA: TGTGCCAGCGGCCCGGGCCGGAGATTTGTCATGAACACTGAAGCTTTCTTT; CDR3 protein: CASGPGRRFVMNTEAFF
CDR3 length: 16; V gene: TRBV7-2; D gene: TRBD1; J gene: TRBJ1-6; clone size: NA; CDR3 DNA: TGTGCCAGCAGCTTAGCGCCAGGGGGTTATAATTCACCCCTCCACTTT; CDR3 protein: CASSLAPGGYNSPLHF
CDR3 length: 14; V gene: TRBV7-3; D gene: NA; J gene: TRBJ2-5; clone size: few; CDR3 DNA: TGTGCCAGCAGCTGCCTTGGCGGAGAAGAGACCCAGTACTTC; CDR3 protein: CASSCLGGEETQYF
CDR3 length: 15; V gene: TRBV20-1; D gene: TRBD2; J gene: TRBJ2-5; clone size: few; CDR3 DNA: TGCAGTGCTAGACCGGGACTAGCGGGACAAGAGACCCAGTACTTC; CDR3 protein: CSARPGLAGQETQYF
CDR3 length: 16; V gene: TRBV15; D gene: NA; J gene: TRBJ1-5; clone size: few; CDR3 DNA: TGTGCCACCAGCAGAATACAGGGAGCGGGAAATCAGCCCCAGCATTTT; CDR3 protein: CATSRIQGAGNQPQHF
CDR3 length: 15; V gene: TRBV4-2; D gene: NA; J gene: TRBJ2-4; clone size: NA; CDR3 DNA: TGTGCCAGCAGCCAAGGGGGGCCGGAAGCTTTCATTCAGTACTTC; CDR3 protein: CASSQGGPEAFIQYF
CDR3 length: 17; V gene: TRBV2; D gene: TRBD2; J gene: TRBJ2-1; clone size: NA; CDR3 DNA: TGTGCCAGCAGGGGGACTAGCGCTCCCACCTTATACAATGAGCAGTTCTTC; CDR3 protein: CASRGTSAPTLYNEQFF
CDR3 length: 19; V gene: TRBV7-2; D gene: TRBD2; J gene: TRBJ2-5; clone size: NA; CDR3 DNA: TGTGCCAGCAGCTTAAGGACTAGCGAGAATGATGGGGGACGGGAGACCCAGTACTTC; CDR3 protein: CASSLRTSENDGGRETQYF
CDR3 length: 17; V gene: TRBV5-1; D gene: TRBD2; J gene: TRBJ2-7; clone size: NA; CDR3 DNA: TGCGCCAGCAGGACCGAACCGGGACTAGCGGGAGATAACGAGCAGTACTTC; CDR3 protein: CASRTEPGLAGDNEQYF
CDR3 length: 16; V gene: TRBV27; D gene: TRBD2; J gene: TRBJ2-5; clone size: NA; CDR3 DNA: TGTGCCAGCAGTTCCTTTCTAGCGGGAAGTTTAGAGACCCAGTACTTC; CDR3 protein: CASSSFLAGSLETQYF
CDR3 length: 15; V gene: TRBV6-5; D gene: NA; J gene: TRBJ2-7; clone size: few; CDR3 DNA: TGTGCCAGCAGTTTATCCAGGTATTTCGAATACGAGCAGTACTTC; CDR3 protein: CASSLSRYFEYEQYF
CDR3 length: 12; V gene: TRBV5-1; D gene: TRBD2; J gene: TRBJ2-5; clone size: few; CDR3 DNA: TGCGCCAGCAGCTTGGGACTAGCGGCCCAGTACTTC; CDR3 protein: CASSLGLAAQYF
CDR3 length: 14; V gene: TRBV29-1; D gene: TRBD1; J gene: TRBJ1-4; clone size: few; CDR3 DNA: TGCAGCGTTCGACAAACAGGGGTTAATGAAAAACTGTTTTTT; CDR3 protein: CSVRQTGVNEKLFF
CDR3 length: 15; V gene: TRBV15; D gene: NA; J gene: TRBJ1-5; clone size: NA; CDR3 DNA: TGTGCCACCAGCACTATCCTGGGGGGTGATCAGCCCCAGCATTTT; CDR3 protein: CATSTILGGDQPQHF
CDR3 length: 14; V gene: TRBV3-1; D gene: NA; J gene: TRBJ2-7; clone size: NA; CDR3 DNA: TGTGCCAGCAGCCGTACAGGGCCCCCCTACGAGCAGTACTTC; CDR3 protein: CASSRTGPPYEQYF